Listed below are T cell receptor beta chains from one sample, sequenced in a study of spatial heterogeneity in lung cancer. TCRdb itself ran the 5' RACE reads through MiXCR, one entry per CDR3 protein. The table records 30,000 to 40,000 distinct CDR3 sequences, about 7.9% of them present only once. The specimen comprised PBMCs, sampled at follow-up. These receptors were collected from a male donor with early-stage non-small cell lung cancer. The CDR3 runs from the conserved cysteine through the conserved F or W. Fields, in order: D gene, clone size, J gene, V gene, CDR3 DNA, CDR3 protein. D genes are given only for firm matches. Expanded clones get a size class; other rows say once, few or many, or leave the size out.

TRBD2 | many | TRBJ2-5 | TRBV11-2 | TGTGCCAGCAGCACAGGGACTAGCGGGGGGGGATTGAGAGAGACCCAGTACTTC | CASSTGTSGGGLRETQYF
TRBD2 | many | TRBJ2-3 | TRBV18 | TGTGCCAGCTCCCGGGGAGGGAGCACAGATACGCAGTATTTT | CASSRGGSTDTQYF
NA | NA | TRBJ2-5 | TRBV30 | TGTGCCTGGAGTGATGAGAATGGGGAGACCCAGTACTTC | CAWSDENGETQYF
NA | many | TRBJ1-2 | TRBV7-9 | TGTGCCAGCAGCTTTTCAGCTACTAACTATGGCTACACCTTC | CASSFSATNYGYTF
NA | NA | TRBJ2-1 | TRBV9 | TGTGCCAGCAGCGTAGGATTTTTGGGGGAGCAGTTCTTC | CASSVGFLGEQFF
NA | many | TRBJ2-5 | TRBV7-8 | TGTGCCAGCAGCTTAGCGCTAGGGGTTTTAGAGACCCAGTACTTC | CASSLALGVLETQYF
NA | NA | TRBJ2-2 | TRBV11-3 | TGTGCCAGCAGCTTAGACGGCACGGATATAGGGGAGCTGTTTTTT | CASSLDGTDIGELFF
NA | many | TRBJ1-4 | TRBV7-8 | TGTGCCAGCAGCTTAATCCCAGGGAACCCCACGGCCGCAACTAATGAAAAACTGTTTTTT | CASSLIPGNPTAATNEKLFF
NA | medium-sized | TRBJ2-1 | TRBV4-1 | TGCGCCAGCAGCCAAGACACCACCTACAATGAGCAGTTCTTC | CASSQDTTYNEQFF
NA | many | TRBJ2-3 | TRBV19 | TGTGCCAGTAACCCAGGGGTTCCAGATACGCAGTATTTT | CASNPGVPDTQYF
TRBD1 | NA | TRBJ2-7 | TRBV27 | TGTGCCAGCAGGTTCGCAGGGGGATCAAGCTCCTACGAGCAGTACTTC | CASRFAGGSSSYEQYF
TRBD2 | many | TRBJ2-5 | TRBV28 | TGTGCCAGCAGTTTCCAGGGAGGGAGAACCCAGTACTTC | CASSFQGGRTQYF
NA | medium-sized | TRBJ1-5 | TRBV7-9 | TGTGCCAGCAGCTTATCCGGGAACAATCAGCCCCAGCATTTT | CASSLSGNNQPQHF
NA | many | TRBJ1-1 | TRBV30 | TGTGCCTGGAGCCGGGCGAGGTTGACTGAAGCTTTCTTT | CAWSRARLTEAFF
TRBD2 | many | TRBJ2-2 | TRBV7-3 | TGTGCCAGCGGGGGGGACACCGGGGAGCTGTTTTTT | CASGGDTGELFF
NA | many | TRBJ1-5 | TRBV20-1 | TGCAGTGCGGCCACCGGGGCAGGTCGGAATCAGCCCCAGCATTTT | CSAATGAGRNQPQHF
NA | few | TRBJ1-6 | TRBV6-6 | TGTGCCAGCAGTTTCGACCCCAGAGGCAGAGATTCACCCCTCCACTTT | CASSFDPRGRDSPLHF